The entry below gives a single T cell receptor beta chain sequence along with its context. This clonotype was recorded a few times. This receptor's antigen is unknown. Per-base quality was not reported, and no clone a single base away is much larger than it. Reads for this sample came from an Illumina HiSeq 2500. Quantitative 5'-RACE with molecular barcodes was the method used to prepare the TCR beta libraries. The paper's data handling went like this. To identify disease-linked TCR variants, a new computational method was used, one built on a probabilistic model of VDJ rearrangement. TCRdb reworked the public reads: Q25 trimming with fastp, MiXCR clone assembly, productive beta chains retained. Identical CDR3 proteins give one entry, which carries the most common genes and DNA. The V and J calls follow TCRdb's processing rather than the paper's. Recorded for this sample are about 800,000 distinct CDR3 sequences; about 12% of them occurred a single time. 0.45% to 0.6% of the sample is taken by the ten largest.

The source of the sample is a study of CD8 T cells in ankylosing spondylitis (dated by TCRdb to the late 2010s). For the study in its entirety: T cell receptor beta repertoires were profiled in healthy donors and ankylosing spondylitis patients so that disease-linked TCR variants could be found. The full study cohort was made up of 25 ankylosing spondylitis patients and over 90 healthy donors. Peripheral blood samples were taken, and synovial fluid was additionally collected from ankylosing spondylitis patients.

Inclusive of the bounding cysteine and phenylalanine, the CDR3 is 17 residues long. The DNA shown is the 51-base CDR3, in frame from base 1. The germline V gene provides CDR1 SGHRS and CDR2 YFSETQ. V ends up 1 base short and J 7 bases short, with an unmatched junction base count of 13. Overall study outcomes, separate from this receptor: Some motif variants had previously been reported in the synovial fluid and blood of reactive arthritis patients, which suggests shared mechanisms of disease initiation. Significant enrichment of the disease-linked clones was reported in matched synovial fluid samples from ankylosing spondylitis patients. A TCR beta motif made up of several highly homologous amino acid variants appeared to be characteristic of blood from ankylosing spondylitis patients. A CD8+ phenotype was shown by the disease-linked clones, which were found at relatively low frequencies in peripheral blood.

The chain joins TRBV5-1 to TRBJ1-5; TRBD1 aligns with 8 central bases. Sequencing was performed on blood, either unsorted or a sorted T cell fraction (not recorded which). This clonotype originated in a male donor with ankylosing spondylitis. The DNA sequence is as follows: TGCGCCAGCAGCTTGATGCCCCTAACAGGGGGTGAACAGCCCCAGCATTTT. It encodes CASSLMPLTGGEQPQHF.